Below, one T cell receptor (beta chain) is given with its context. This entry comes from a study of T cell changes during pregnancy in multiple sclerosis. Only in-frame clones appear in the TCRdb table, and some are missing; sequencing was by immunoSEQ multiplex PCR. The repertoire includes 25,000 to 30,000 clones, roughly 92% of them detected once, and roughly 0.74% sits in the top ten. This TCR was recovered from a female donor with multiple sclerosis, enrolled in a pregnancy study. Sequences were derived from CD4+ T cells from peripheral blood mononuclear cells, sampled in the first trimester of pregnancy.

The CDR3 reads CSVTGSYTEAFF. CDR3 DNA: TGCAGCGTTACAGGGTCCTACACTGAAGCTTTCTTT. The rearrangement links TRBV29-1 to TRBJ1-1; tentatively, D is TRBD1 (6 bases). V was pared by 5 bases and J by 3 bases, with 10 bases between. Germline values: CDR1 SQVTM, CDR2 ANQGSEA. The CDR3 runs 12 residues.